A single sample is the source of the 27 T cell receptor beta chains below, sequenced in a study of Graves' ophthalmopathy and Graves' hyperthyroidism. Amplification from RNA transcripts yielded the TCR beta CDR3 regions. Second-round multiplex PCR came after a first-round RT-PCR that employed HTBI primers. TCRdb reprocessed the multiplex PCR reads via MiXCR and lists one record per CDR3 protein. The table has 500,000 to 700,000 distinct CDR3 sequences, about a fifth seen once; the top ten hold approximately 7.7%. The source material was peripheral blood. The receptors shown here come from a woman under 30 with stable Graves' hyperthyroidism. Some clones in this sample may be carry-over from other donors' samples.

This clonotype showed up many times. V is TRBV6-1 and J is TRBJ2-7, with D maybe TRBD2 (5 bases). V was trimmed by 7 bases and J by 2 bases, leaving 15 bases between them. Germline V gene data show CDR1 as MNHNS and CDR2 as SASEGT. This CDR3 has 14 amino acids. The CDR3 is CASKRASGAYEQYF. The CDR3 DNA reads TGTGCCAGCAAGAGGGCTAGTGGGGCCTACGAGCAGTACTTC.

This chain connects TRBV12-3 or TRBV12-4 to TRBJ1-5; 8 bases are shared with TRBD1. The ends lost 5 bases at V and 6 bases at J; junction bases unmatched: 12. CDR3 size: 16 residues. CDR3 DNA: TGTGCCAGCAGTCCGAAATGGACAGGGCGGGCTCAGCCCCAGCATTTT. Translated, it gives CASSPKWTGRAQPQHF.

The V gene is TRBV20-1, the J gene TRBJ1-1, with D uncertain. The ends were cut back, 3 bases at V and 1 base at J, with 9 bases in the middle. Germline V gene sequence: CDR1 DFQATT, CDR2 SNEGSKA (reference sequence). The CDR3 totals 13 residues. The CDR3: CSASRQQNTEAFF. The CDR3 region has the DNA TGCAGTGCTAGTAGGCAACAGAACACTGAAGCTTTCTTT.

This clonotype has ten or more counts. The DNA for the CDR3 is TGTGCCAGTAGTATTAACGGACCGACAAGGACGCAGACTGAAGCTTTCTTT. Protein sequence: CASSINGPTRTQTEAFF. This rearrangement joins TRBV19 to TRBJ1-1, with D unresolved. The length of the CDR3 is 17 residues. V lost 3 bases to trimming and J lost 5 bases, with 22 bases between them. The V gene's germline CDR1 is LNHDA and CDR2 SQIVND (reference sequence).

Details on this clonotype: A clone one base away is much larger, so this may be a read error. The chain is built from TRBV18 and TRBJ1-2; the D gene is possibly TRBD1 (6 bases). With 4 bases removed from V and 1 base from J, the gap between germline ends came to 13 bases. This CDR3 spans 15 amino acids. Per the germline V gene, CDR1 is KGHSH and CDR2 is LQKENI. CDR3 region: CASSLGTRVNYGYTF. CDR3 bases: TGTGCCAGCTCACTGGGGACAAGAGTTAACTATGGCTACACCTTC.

This clonotype was seen once. The genes are TRBV6-1 and TRBJ2-5; 8 bases map to TRBD1. V dropped 10 bases and J dropped 5; count of bases not matched to a gene: 6. Germline V gene sequence: CDR1 MNHNS, CDR2 SASEGT. The CDR3 extends over 12 amino acids. CDR3 nucleotides: TGTGCCACCCAGGGGGCCGGGGAGACCCAGTACTTC. Its protein product is CATQGAGETQYF.

This clonotype was seen ten or more times. This chain links TRBV30 with TRBJ2-7; unclear D gene. CDR3 length: 14 residues. Looked up from germline, CDR1 is GTSNPN and CDR2 is SVGIG (reference sequence). Trimming removed 0 bases from V and 0 bases from J, with 9 bases in between. CDR3 nucleotide sequence: TGTGCCTGGAGTGTGCGGTACAGCTCCTACGAGCAGTACTTC. It yields the protein CAWSVRYSSYEQYF.

This clonotype was observed a handful of times. The rearrangement joins TRBV10-3 to TRBJ2-5; D might be TRBD2 (7 bases). The V and J ends lost 4 bases and 1 base respectively, with 10 bases between them. The CDR3 runs to 14 residues. CDR1 and CDR2 (germline): ENHRY, SYGVKD. The chain's CDR3 is CAISGGGAQETQYF. CDR3 bases: TGTGCCATCAGTGGAGGGGGGGCCCAAGAGACCCAGTACTTC.

At least ten counts were recorded for this clonotype. The V gene is TRBV3-1, the J gene TRBJ2-7; D possibly uses TRBD1 or TRBD2 (5 bases each). CDR1 is LGHDT and CDR2 is YNNKEL in the germline V gene (reference sequence). V was pared by 3 bases and J by 4 bases, with 13 bases between. This CDR3 is built from 14 residues. Here the CDR3 reads CASSHATGAYEQYF. Written as DNA, the CDR3 is TGTGCCAGCAGCCACGCCACCGGGGCGTACGAGCAGTACTTC.

Of note for this clonotype: Germline is not matched at one junction end, which may reflect a read error. The chain joins TRBV15 to TRBJ2-4; 11 bases are a match to TRBD2. The CDR3 loop spans 17 amino acids. Germline V gene data show CDR1 as LNHNV and CDR2 as YYDKDF (reference sequence). CDR3 loop: CATSSKLTSGAKNIKYF. CDR3 in DNA: TGTGCCACCAGCAGTAAACTGACTAGCGGGGCCAAAAACATTAAGTACTTC.

The sample holds many counts of this clonotype. The V call is TRBV5-1, the J call TRBJ2-7, with D hard to call. CDR3 length: 13 residues. The ends were cut back, 0 bases at V and 4 bases at J, with 8 bases in the middle. Germline V gene sequence: CDR1 SGHRS, CDR2 YFSETQ. The CDR3 DNA follows: TGCGCCAGCAGCTTGGGGAGAGAGTACGAGCAGTACTTC. Its protein product is CASSLGREYEQYF.

V and J are TRBV6-5 and TRBJ2-7; 11 bases map to TRBD2. Trimming took 2 bases from V and 4 from J; bases not matched to a gene: 10. CDR3 length equals 17 residues. From germline, CDR1 is MNHEY and CDR2 SVGAGI. CDR3 bases: TGTGCCAGCAGTTACAAGACCGGGACTAGCGGACTTTACGAGCAGTACTTC. It specifies CASSYKTGTSGLYEQYF.

In its sample, this clonotype was seen many times. The chain recombines TRBV15 with TRBJ1-5; no firm D call. The CDR3 is 15 residues long. V was shortened by 5 bases and J by 0 bases, with 11 bases between the two germline ends. The germline V gene encodes CDR1 LNHNV and CDR2 YYDKDF (reference sequence). CDR3 loop: CATSGAWNSNQPQHF. DNA of the CDR3: TGTGCCACCAGCGGAGCTTGGAATAGCAATCAGCCCCAGCATTTT.

In its sample, this clonotype was seen many times. The chain recombines TRBV15 with TRBJ2-2, with D possibly being TRBD2 (6 bases). The CDR3 has 14 amino acids. Germline assignment: CDR1 LNHNV and CDR2 YYDKDF (reference sequence). Trimming removed 5 bases at V and 4 bases at J, with 11 bases between. In DNA, the CDR3 is TGTGCCACCAGCGCGGGACCGAGCACCGGGGAGCTGTTTTTT. Translated, it gives CATSAGPSTGELFF. Full variable domain (rest looked up from reference TRBV15 and TRBJ2-2): DAMVIQNPRYQVTQFGKPVTLSCSQTLNHNVMYWYQQKSSQAPKLLFHYYDKDFNNEADTPDNFQSRRPNTSFCFLDIRSPGLGDTAMYLCATSAGPSTGELFFGEGSRLTVL.

This clonotype was seen repeatedly, ten times or more. This sequence joins TRBV12-3 or TRBV12-4 and TRBJ1-1; D is ambiguous. V lost 5 bases and J lost 14, with 12 bases in between. This CDR3 contains 10 residues. The CDR3 coding sequence is TGTGCCAGCAGTAGAAGCATCGAGTTCTTT. Amino acids: CASSRSIEFF.

This clonotype appeared many times. The chain joins TRBV2 to TRBJ2-7; 9 bases are a match to TRBD1. V lost 1 base to trimming and J lost 3 bases; unmatched junction nucleotides: 4. The CDR3 runs to 15 residues. CDR1 SNHLY and CDR2 FYNNEI come from the germline V gene. The DNA of the CDR3 is TGTGCCAGCAGTGAAGACTCGGGACAGGGCTACGAGCAGTACTTC. Amino acids: CASSEDSGQGYEQYF. The full variable domain, completed using reference TRBV2 and TRBJ2-7, is EPEVTQTPSHQVTQMGQEVILRCVPISNHLYFYWYRQILGQKVEFLVSFYNNEISEKSEIFDDQFSVERPDGSNFTLKIRSTKLEDSAMYFCASSEDSGQGYEQYFGPGTRLTVT.

This clonotype has a count of ten or more. The genes are TRBV12-3 or TRBV12-4 and TRBJ1-2; maybe TRBD1 (5 bases). Trimming removed 3 bases at V and 2 bases at J, with 10 bases between. This CDR3 comprises 14 residues. Here the CDR3 DNA reads TGTGCCAGCAGTTTGATGGGGCGGAACTATGGCTACACCTTC. Translating it yields CASSLMGRNYGYTF.

This clonotype was picked up many times. A much larger clone is a single base away; this may be a read error. The chain's CDR3 is CASSLGRTVGGYTF. The CDR3 bases are TGTGCCAGCAGTTTAGGTCGCACGGTTGGTGGCTACACCTTC. The rearrangement joins TRBV12-3 or TRBV12-4 to TRBJ1-2; D uncertain. This CDR3 has 14 residues. V was cut by 1 base and J by 7 bases, with 13 bases left in between.

The V gene is TRBV28, the J gene TRBJ1-5; D perhaps matches TRBD1 (5 bases). CDR1 and CDR2 from the germline V gene are MDHEN and SYDVKM. There are 14 residues in the CDR3. Deletions cut 2 bases from V and 5 bases from J, with 10 bases between. CDR3 nucleotides: TGTGCCAGCAGTTTAGGGACCCTTTATCAGCCCCAGCATTTT. Translated: CASSLGTLYQPQHF.

This clonotype appeared many times. The chain has TRBV27 and TRBJ1-5, with D hard to call. V dropped 6 bases and J dropped 1 base, with 7 bases sitting between them. Germline assignment: CDR1 MNHEY and CDR2 SMNVEV (reference sequence). This CDR3 has 13 residues. In nucleotides, the CDR3 is TGTGCCAGCAGCCCGACAAGCAATCAGCCCCAGCATTTT. It codes for CASSPTSNQPQHF.

This clonotype was seen ten or more times. The chain has TRBV6-2 or TRBV6-3 and TRBJ1-1; D gene ambiguous. Germline lookup yields CDR1 MNHEY and CDR2 SVGEGT. CDR3 length: 14 amino acids. Trimming pared 5 bases from V and 2 bases from J, leaving 12 bases between. The CDR3, as DNA: TGTGCCAGCAGTCCCTACGACGTCAACACTGAAGCTTTCTTT. Translated, it gives CASSPYDVNTEAFF.

J is TRBJ2-2 and V is TRBV7-6; the D gene is possibly TRBD2 (7 bases). The germline V gene has CDR1 SGHVS and CDR2 FNYEAQ. Between the trimmed V and J ends, which lost 5 bases and 6 bases, there was a span of 16 bases. The CDR3 has 15 residues. The CDR3 region is CASSASGGGAGELFF. The DNA of the CDR3 is TGTGCCAGCAGCGCATCGGGGGGCGGTGCCGGGGAGCTGTTTTTT. The whole variable domain, filled in from reference TRBV7-6 and TRBJ2-2, reads GAGVSQSPRYKVTKRGQDVALRCDPISGHVSLYWYRQALGQGPEFLTYFNYEAQQDKSGLPNDRFSAERPEGSISTLTIQRTEQRDSAMYRCASSASGGGAGELFFGEGSRLTVL.

This clonotype showed up many times. The chain recombines TRBV7-9 with TRBJ2-7, with 8 bases fitting TRBD2. Germline assignment: CDR1 SEHNR and CDR2 FQNEAQ (reference sequence). The CDR3 is 15 residues long. J gave up 4 bases and V 4 bases, and 9 bases lay outside the gene matches. CDR3 sequence reads: CASSYRTSGLYEQYF. The CDR3 DNA reads as TGTGCCAGCAGCTACCGAACTAGCGGCCTATACGAGCAGTACTTC.

This clonotype was seen many times. The J gene is TRBJ1-1, the V gene TRBV6-5; D not resolved. The V end lost 2 bases, the J end lost 4 bases, and 8 bases lay between the germline ends. This CDR3 is built from 13 residues. Germline values: CDR1 MNHEY, CDR2 SVGAGI. CDR3 in amino acids: CASSYERATEAFF. CDR3 DNA: TGTGCCAGCAGTTACGAGCGGGCCACTGAAGCTTTCTTT.

This clonotype was observed at least ten times. The V gene is TRBV27, the J gene TRBJ2-7, with 11 positions matching TRBD2. This CDR3 comprises 15 residues. The ends lost 1 base at V and 4 bases at J; junction bases unmatched: 3. From germline, CDR1 is MNHEY and CDR2 SMNVEV (reference sequence). CDR3 nucleotides: TGTGCCAGCAGTTTATATAGCGGGAGGGCTTACGAGCAGTACTTC. This sequence encodes CASSLYSGRAYEQYF.

This clonotype was observed a few times. The gene calls are TRBV3-1 and TRBJ2-5, with 9 bases that match TRBD2. CDR3 length: 18 residues. Per the germline V gene, CDR1 is LGHDT and CDR2 is YNNKEL (reference sequence). J lost 5 bases, V lost 0 bases, and 13 bases had no gene match. The CDR3 DNA reads as TGTGCCAGCAGCCAAGACAGGGCTAGCGGGACGGTCCGTGAGACCCAGTACTTC. This codes for CASSQDRASGTVRETQYF.

This clonotype was observed at least ten times. This sequence joins TRBV6-5 and TRBJ1-1, with D perhaps TRBD1 (5 bases). The CDR3 is 16 residues long. With 0 bases removed from V and 0 bases from J, the gap between germline ends came to 11 bases. In germline, CDR1 is MNHEY, CDR2 SVGAGI. The CDR3 DNA is TGTGCCAGCAGTTACTCCGGGGGACCCCTGAACACTGAAGCTTTCTTT. Its protein product is CASSYSGGPLNTEAFF.